Only a few counts were recorded for the clone carrying this T cell receptor (beta chain). Its antigen is not identified. These data are taken from a study of vaccination and CD4 T cells after COVID-19. At the level of the study: Cultures acting as controls obtained a CEFX pool, an HIV-1 Nef pool, or no peptide.

Germline V gene data show CDR1 as SGHVS and CDR2 as FNYEAQ. This CDR3 spans 16 amino acids. V shed 1 base and J shed 2 bases, with 11 bases lying between them. The Oncomine TCR Beta short-read assay was applied to DNA of cultured CD4+ T cells. Using its own MiXCR run on the PCR reads, TCRdb lists one record per CDR3 protein. The sample holds more than 15,000 distinct CDR3 sequences, roughly 40% seen once. Notes on the study in general: Counts of SARS-CoV-2-reactive clonotypes had a median that went from roughly 21 to 40, a nonsignificant change.

Treatment defined: approximately 9-day PBMC culture with coronavirus spike peptide pools or control peptides (ViraFEST assay). Expanded clonotypes were found by TCR sequencing after peptide-pool stimulation (ViraFEST). The material sequenced was CD4+ T cells from blood, cultured in vitro, taken after SARS-CoV-2 vaccination. The rearrangement joins TRBV7-6 to TRBJ2-2; tentatively, D is TRBD1 (5 bases). The receptor comes from a human donor who had recovered from COVID-19. The DNA of the CDR3 is TGTGCCAGCAGCTTAGTAGGGGCGCCAAACACCGGGGAGCTGTTTTTT. Translated, it gives CASSLVGAPNTGELFF.